Shown below are 13 T cell receptor beta chains from a single sample sequenced in a study of cytomegalovirus exposure and HLA in healthy donors. The study ran its PCR with 60 Vbeta and 13 Jbeta primers. TCRdb keeps only in-frame clones here, not all; method: immunoSEQ multiplex PCR. The data show approximately 140,000 clones, over 75% seen once. Input material: PBMCs. The receptors were sampled from a man in his forties or fifties in good health and CMV-seronegative.

The chain couples TRBV9 to TRBJ1-2, with D possibly being TRBD1 (6 bases). Trimming took off 4 bases at V and 6 bases at J, with 13 bases between the two ends. The CDR3 contains 13 residues. Germline V gives CDR1 SGDLS, CDR2 YYNGEE. The CDR3 DNA is TGTGCCAGCAGCTATGACAGGCAGCATGGCTACACCTTC. Its protein product is CASSYDRQHGYTF.

This clone was observed a few times. The chain combines TRBV6-1 with TRBJ2-6, with TRBD1 as a possible D gene (6 bases). The CDR3 extends over 16 amino acids. From germline, CDR1 is MNHNS and CDR2 SASEGT. With 1 base removed from V and 1 base from J, the gap between germline ends came to 8 bases. In DNA form, the CDR3 reads TGTGCCAGCAGTGAAGATCAGGGGTCTGGGGCCAACGTCCTGACTTTC. It specifies CASSEDQGSGANVLTF.

The CDR3 bases are TGTGCCAGCACCGTCCAGGGGTTGACGGGCGAGCAGTACTTC. This encodes CASTVQGLTGEQYF. The V and J genes are TRBV7-9 and TRBJ2-7; a possible D gene is TRBD1 (6 bases). The CDR3 consists of 14 residues. Trimming pared 7 bases from V and 6 bases from J, leaving 19 bases between. Germline lookup yields CDR1 SEHNR and CDR2 FQNEAQ (reference sequence).

CDR3 nucleotide sequence: TGTGCCTGGAGCGGGTCAGGGGAATATGAGCAGTTCTTC. Protein sequence: CAWSGSGEYEQFF. This rearrangement joins TRBV30 to TRBJ2-1, with D tentatively TRBD1 (6 bases). CDR1 and CDR2 (germline): GTSNPN, SVGIG (reference sequence). The CDR3 extends over 13 amino acids. Trimming shortened V by 3 bases and J by 8 bases, and 14 bases separated the two germline ends.

The chain combines TRBV2 with TRBJ2-7; 7 bases are shared with TRBD1. In germline, CDR1 is SNHLY, CDR2 FYNNEI. This CDR3 region has 14 residues. J lost 3 bases, V lost 7 bases, and 9 bases had no gene match. CDR3 residues: CASKSARGFYEQYF. The CDR3 bases are TGTGCCAGCAAATCAGCCAGGGGGTTCTACGAGCAGTACTTC.

V gene TRBV28 combines with J gene TRBJ1-1; maybe TRBD1 (6 bases). Germline V lookup: CDR1 MDHEN, CDR2 SYDVKM. V was pared by 7 bases and J by 3 bases, with 15 bases between. CDR3 size: 14 residues. The CDR3 bases are TGTGCCAGCACCCTAAGAGGGGGTTACACTGAAGCTTTCTTT. Translated, it gives CASTLRGGYTEAFF. The entire variable domain, with the rest obtained from reference TRBV28 and TRBJ1-1, is as follows: DVKVTQSSRYLVKRTGEKVFLECVQDMDHENMFWYRQDPGLGLRLIYFSYDVKMKEKGDIPEGYSVSREKKERFSLILESASTNQTSMYLCASTLRGGYTEAFFGQGTRLTVV.

This clone was found a few times. The rearrangement joins TRBV12-5 to TRBJ2-3; TRBD1 matches 9 bases. The CDR3 length is 15 residues. The trim removed 3 bases at V and 4 bases at J, leaving 5 bases unmatched. CDR1 and CDR2 (germline): LGHNT, FRNRAP. This chain's CDR3 is CASGFSRTGADTQYF. DNA for the CDR3: TGTGCTAGTGGTTTTTCTCGGACAGGGGCAGATACGCAGTATTTT.

J is TRBJ2-7 and V is TRBV27, with 9 bases fitting TRBD2. This CDR3 is built from 15 residues. Germline loops: CDR1 MNHEY, CDR2 SMNVEV (reference sequence). The V gene end was trimmed by 5 bases and the J gene end by 2 bases; junction bases not matched to a gene: 7. CDR3 sequence: CASSPLAGRAYEQYF. The CDR3 DNA sequence: TGTGCCAGCAGTCCCCTAGCGGGGAGGGCCTACGAGCAGTACTTC.

The V gene is TRBV4-3, the J gene TRBJ2-3, with D perhaps matching TRBD2 (6 bases). CDR3 length equals 15 residues. Germline V gene sequence: CDR1 LGHNA, CDR2 YSLEER. Trimming pared 1 base from V and 6 bases from J, leaving 14 bases between. CDR3 amino acids: CASSQVVDRGDTQYF. CDR3 DNA: TGCGCCAGCAGCCAAGTGGTGGACCGGGGGGATACGCAGTATTTT.

To note about this clone: The junction differs from germline at one of its ends, possibly a read error. This chain connects TRBV7-9 to TRBJ2-4, with D possibly TRBD2 on 5 matching bases. Germline loops: CDR1 SEHNR, CDR2 FQNEAQ (reference sequence). The CDR3 spans 18 residues. The DNA of the CDR3 is TGTTCCAGCAGCTCACCGAGGGCCGTCTTTCTAGCCAAAAACATTCAGTACTTC. Its protein is CSSSSPRAVFLAKNIQYF.

The CDR3: CASGLQGRITEAFF. The CDR3 nucleotides read TGTGCCAGCGGACTACAGGGGCGGATCACTGAAGCTTTCTTT. V gene TRBV6-1 combines with J gene TRBJ1-1; 7 bases line up with TRBD1. Per the germline V gene, CDR1 is MNHNS and CDR2 is SASEGT. The CDR3 is 14 residues long. The J segment lost 4 bases and the V segment lost 8 bases, leaving 10 bases of the junction unmatched.

The table lists this clone with a count of one. The chain links TRBV7-9 to TRBJ2-4, with TRBD1 matching 7 bases. Germline trimming cut 3 bases from V and 3 bases from J; bases unmatched to any gene: 5. Germline V CDR1 and CDR2: SEHNR, FQNEAQ (reference sequence). The CDR3 runs 15 residues. The CDR3 DNA reads as TGTGCCAGCAGCTTCCCACAGGGGAACAAAAACATTCAGTACTTC. It yields the protein CASSFPQGNKNIQYF.

The rearrangement joins TRBV7-9 to TRBJ2-1; 8 nucleotides agree with TRBD2. V trimming: 5 bases; J trimming: 10 bases; junction bases outside the gene matches: 7. There are 13 residues in the CDR3. Germline assignment: CDR1 SEHNR and CDR2 FQNEAQ (reference sequence). This CDR3 reads CASSPGGWQEQFF. CDR3 nucleotides: TGTGCCAGCAGCCCGGGGGGGTGGCAGGAGCAGTTCTTC.